The clone carrying this T cell receptor beta chain was seen ten or more times. MiXCR, run by TCRdb on the 5' RACE reads, gives a single entry per CDR3 protein. Among tens of thousands of distinct CDR3 sequences listed, less than 8.5% were seen once. This CDR3 contains 10 residues. The germline gives CDR1 SQVTM, CDR2 ANQGSEA. The V end lost 3 bases, the J end lost 8 bases, and 7 bases lay between the germline ends. This entry belongs to a study of T cells after yellow fever vaccination. The TCR sequence derives from a man between 25 and 39 years old who received the YFV17D yellow fever vaccine. The chain uses TRBV29-1 and TRBJ1-2, with no clear D. Sequencing was performed on CD8+ T cells sorted from PBMCs, taken 15 days after the yellow fever booster vaccination. CDR3 nucleotides: TGCAGCGTTGAGGCAGTCGGCTACACCTTC. The encoded protein is CSVEAVGYTF.